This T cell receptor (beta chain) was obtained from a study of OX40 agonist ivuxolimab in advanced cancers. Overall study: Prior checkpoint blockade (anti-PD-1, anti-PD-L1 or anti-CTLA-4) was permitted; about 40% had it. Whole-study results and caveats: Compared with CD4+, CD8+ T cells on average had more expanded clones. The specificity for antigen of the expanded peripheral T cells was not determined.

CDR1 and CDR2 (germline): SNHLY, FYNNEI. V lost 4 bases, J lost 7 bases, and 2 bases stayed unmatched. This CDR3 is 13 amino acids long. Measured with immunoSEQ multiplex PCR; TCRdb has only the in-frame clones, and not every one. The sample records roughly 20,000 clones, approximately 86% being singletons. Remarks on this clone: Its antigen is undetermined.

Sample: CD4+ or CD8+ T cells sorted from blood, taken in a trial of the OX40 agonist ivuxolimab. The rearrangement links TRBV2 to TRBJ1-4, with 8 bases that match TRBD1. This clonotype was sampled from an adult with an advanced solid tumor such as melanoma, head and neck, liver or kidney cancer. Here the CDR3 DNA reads TGTGCCAGCAGTGGACAGGGGTCTGAAAAACTGTTTTTT. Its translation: CASSGQGSEKLFF.